This T cell receptor (beta chain) was documented in a study of T cells in Graves' hyperthyroidism and ophthalmopathy. Using RNA transcripts as the source, TCR beta CDR3 regions were amplified. RT-PCR in the first round (using the HTBI primer set) targeted the TCR CDR3. A single record per CDR3 protein comes from TCRdb applying MiXCR to the multiplex PCR reads. The table shows over 150,000 distinct CDR3 sequences, with less than 20% occurring only once. The CDR3 loop spans 16 amino acids. Per the germline V gene, CDR1 is SGHRS and CDR2 is YFSETQ. The trim removed 3 bases at V and 2 bases at J, leaving 10 bases unmatched.

The receptor was derived from a woman aged 45-60 years with Graves' hyperthyroidism. Sequencing used blood. This sequence joins TRBV5-1 and TRBJ2-5; 7 bases are shared with TRBD1. For the CDR3, the DNA is TGCGCCAGCAGCTCGACGGGACAGCTAACTCAAGAGACCCAGTACTTC. This translates into CASSSTGQLTQETQYF.